This T cell receptor beta chain originates from a study of regulatory T cells in long-lasting Graves disease. Study observations and caveats: TCR diversity in persistent Graves' patients was below that of newly diagnosed ones.

This clonotype was seen many times. As yet, its antigen is unknown. Relying on iRepertoire HTBI primers and Arm-PCR of CDR3 regions, the team built TCR beta libraries. Via MiXCR, TCRdb re-called the multiplex PCR reads, giving one row per CDR3 protein. The sample contains 550,000 to 600,000 distinct CDR3 sequences, 15% to 20% of which appear only once. CDR1 is SNHLY and CDR2 is FYNNEI in the germline V gene. The CDR3 sequence is 11 residues long. Trimming cost V 8 bases and J 4 bases; bases outside gene matches: 0. Sample time point: newly diagnosed GD, antithyroid drugs for less than 3 months. After RNA was extracted from PBMCs, the TCR library was made from it. The sample also formed part of further work on T cells in Graves' hyperthyroidism and ophthalmopathy. As reported in that work: The HTBI primer set drove a first-round RT-PCR of the TCR CDR3.

This sample comprised peripheral blood mononuclear cells (PBMCs), obtained at new diagnosis, from a patient treated with antithyroid drugs. The V gene is TRBV2, the J gene TRBJ1-1; 8 bases fit TRBD1. This TCR was recovered from a man aged 18 to 35 with Graves disease. In nucleotides, the CDR3 is TGTGCCAGCCAGGGGGCCACTGAAGCTTTCTTT. Translation: CASQGATEAFF. The full variable domain, with the rest looked up from reference TRBV2 and TRBJ1-1, is EPEVTQTPSHQVTQMGQEVILRCVPISNHLYFYWYRQILGQKVEFLVSFYNNEISEKSEIFDDQFSVERPDGSNFTLKIRSTKLEDSAMYFCASQGATEAFFGQGTRLTVV.